Listed below are T cell receptor beta chains from one sample, sequenced in a study of shared clonotypes between healthy human individuals. The repertoire was sequenced with immunoSEQ multiplex PCR; TCRdb's copy has only in-frame clones and lacks some. The table records over 2 million clones, just under 95% of them present only once. Sequenced material: naive CD4+ T cells from PBMCs. The receptor set was obtained from a man in his late teens or twenties in good health. Some clones in this sample may be carry-over from other donors' samples. CDR3s include the opening cysteine and the closing phenylalanine or tryptophan. D genes are given only for firm matches. Rows give clone size only sometimes, using once, few, many, or a class for an expanded clone.

v_gene	abundance	j_gene	d_gene	CDR3nt	CDR3aa
TRBV9	NA	TRBJ1-3	NA	TGTGCCAGCACCAACAGGGAGACACCCCTCTCTGGAAACACCATATATTTT	CASTNRETPLSGNTIYF
TRBV25-1	NA	TRBJ2-6	TRBD2	TGTGCCAGCAGTGAAGCGGGGGCTGGGGCCAACGTCCTGACTTTC	CASSEAGAGANVLTF
TRBV18	NA	TRBJ2-1	NA	TGTGCCAGCTCACCACCGGGGGCGCGATACAATGAGCAGTTCTTC	CASSPPGARYNEQFF
TRBV30	NA	TRBJ1-1	TRBD1	TGTGCCTGGAGTGCAAGGGGGCGCTGGAATATTGAAGCTTTCTTT	CAWSARGRWNIEAFF
TRBV6-5	once	TRBJ1-2	NA	TGTGCCAGCGCGCGGGGGGGACTCAACTATGGCTACACCTTC	CASARGGLNYGYTF
TRBV9	NA	TRBJ1-1	NA	TGTGCCAGCAGCGTAGAGGTGGCCAACACTGAAGCTTTCTTT	CASSVEVANTEAFF
TRBV11-2	NA	TRBJ1-2	NA	TGTGCCAGCAGCCGACAGGACTATGGCTACACCTTC	CASSRQDYGYTF
TRBV23-1	once	TRBJ1-5	NA	TGCGCCAGCAGTCGAAAAGAAAAATATAGCAATCAGCCCCAGCATTTT	CASSRKEKYSNQPQHF
TRBV7-9	NA	TRBJ1-1	NA	TGTGCCAGCAGGGGGCAGGCGAACACTGAAGCTTTCTTT	CASRGQANTEAFF
TRBV6-5	NA	TRBJ1-5	NA	TGTGCCAGCAGGCCCTTTCAAGATAGCAATCAGCCCCAGCATTTT	CASRPFQDSNQPQHF
TRBV4-1	few	TRBJ2-7	NA	TGCGCCAGCAGTCCAGCGGCGAGGTACGAGCAGTACTTC	CASSPAARYEQYF
TRBV7-8	NA	TRBJ2-1	NA	TGTGCCAGCAGCTTAAGAAGGGCCTCCTACAATGAGCAGTTCTTC	CASSLRRASYNEQFF
TRBV6-5	NA	TRBJ2-1	NA	TGTGCCAGCAGTTATATCGATGAGCAGTTCTTC	CASSYIDEQFF
TRBV9	NA	TRBJ2-2	NA	TGTGCCAGCAGCGCGCCGGGCCTGGCGTACTGGAGAACCGGGGAGCTGTTTTTT	CASSAPGLAYWRTGELFF
TRBV29-1	once	TRBJ2-3	TRBD1	TGCAGCGCCAGGGACAGCCAAATGAGGGTTAGCACAGATACGCAGTATTTT	CSARDSQMRVSTDTQYF
TRBV29-1	NA	TRBJ1-2	NA	TGCAGCGTTGTTGGCAGTCTCAACTATGGCTACACCTTC	CSVVGSLNYGYTF
TRBV5-1	NA	TRBJ2-3	NA	TGCGCCAGCAGCTTGGCGGCTTCGACAGATACGCAGTATTTT	CASSLAASTDTQYF
TRBV27	NA	TRBJ2-3	NA	TGTGCCAGCAGTCCTATCTACGGCAGTATCACAGATACGCAGTATTTT	CASSPIYGSITDTQYF
TRBV7-2	NA	TRBJ2-7	TRBD2	TGTGCCAGCAGCCGACGGACTAGCTCCTACGAGCAGTACTTC	CASSRRTSSYEQYF
TRBV28	once	TRBJ2-7	NA	TGTGCCAGCAGTTTATCGGCGACAGCCTCCTACGAGCAGTACTTC	CASSLSATASYEQYF
TRBV5-1	NA	TRBJ2-1	TRBD2	TGCGCCAGCAGGGGGGGCCTAGCGGGGAACAATGAGCAGTTCTTC	CASRGGLAGNNEQFF
TRBV12-2	NA	TRBJ1-2	NA	TGTGCAAGTCGCTTAGGAGAGGGAAACAGGGAAGGGAGTTACTATGGCTACACCTTC	CASRLGEGNREGSYYGYTF
TRBV28	NA	TRBJ1-5	TRBD1	TGTGCCAGCAGTCTACTCCTGCGGGACAGGGCGATTCAGCCCCAGCATTTT	CASSLLLRDRAIQPQHF
TRBV5-4	NA	TRBJ2-4	NA	TGTGCCAGCAGCTCGGGACTAGCCAAAAACATTCAGTACTTC	CASSSGLAKNIQYF
TRBV28	NA	TRBJ2-2	NA	TGTGCCATCAGCAGGCGGGGCGCGGTGACCGGGGAGCTGTTTTTT	CAISRRGAVTGELFF
TRBV5-4	NA	TRBJ2-3	TRBD2	TGTGCCAGCAGCTTGGCCGGTCTAGCGGGATACACAGATACGCAGTATTTT	CASSLAGLAGYTDTQYF
TRBV28	NA	TRBJ2-3	NA	TGTGCCAGCAGACGGACTTCAGGCCGCACAGATACGCAGTATTTT	CASRRTSGRTDTQYF
TRBV14	NA	TRBJ1-5	NA	TGTGCCAGCAGCCTCCAGGCGAGTCAGCCCCAGCATTTT	CASSLQASQPQHF
TRBV29-1	NA	TRBJ1-2	TRBD1	TGCAGCGGGGGGGACAGTAACTATGGCTACACCTTC	CSGGDSNYGYTF
TRBV5-4	NA	TRBJ1-3	TRBD1	TGTGCCAGCACCGGGGACAGGGAAGGTGACACCATATATTTT	CASTGDREGDTIYF
TRBV11-1	NA	TRBJ2-5	NA	TGTGCCAGCATGAGGCAGGGGTTCGGAGAGACCCAGTACTTC	CASMRQGFGETQYF
TRBV4-1	NA	TRBJ2-2	TRBD1	TGCGCCAGCAGCCCCCGGGTTCCCGGGACAGGGGAGGCCGGGGAGCTGTTTTTT	CASSPRVPGTGEAGELFF
TRBV9	NA	TRBJ2-5	NA	TGTGCCAGCAGCGTCTCCTGGTTAGGAGGGGAGGAGGAGACCCAGTACTTC	CASSVSWLGGEEETQYF
TRBV9	NA	TRBJ2-6	NA	TGTGCCAGCAGCCCCGGAGGGCTGCCCTCTGGGGCCAACGTCCTGACTTTC	CASSPGGLPSGANVLTF
TRBV19	NA	TRBJ1-2	NA	TGTGCCAGTAGCTCCCTCGGCAGGATGAACTATGGCTACACCTTC	CASSSLGRMNYGYTF
TRBV28	NA	TRBJ1-5	NA	TGTGCCAGCAGCTTAGGGGGGGGGAATCAGCCCCAGCATTTT	CASSLGGGNQPQHF
TRBV7-8	NA	TRBJ2-1	NA	TGTGCCAGCAGTCCCCTCACCCGGGCCATCTACAATGAGCAGTTCTTC	CASSPLTRAIYNEQFF
TRBV27	NA	TRBJ2-4	NA	TGTGCCAGCAGTTTATCCCAGGGGGGCAAAAACATTCAGTACTTC	CASSLSQGGKNIQYF
TRBV2	NA	TRBJ1-5	TRBD1	TGTGCCAGTCAAGAACAGGGGGCTGATCAGCCCCAGCATTTT	CASQEQGADQPQHF
TRBV27	NA	TRBJ2-3	NA	TGTGCCAGCAGTTTATCTCCCATATCGAGGAGAGATACGCAGTATTTT	CASSLSPISRRDTQYF
TRBV5-1	NA	TRBJ2-5	NA	TGCGCCAGCAGCTTGGGGGTTTCAGAGACCCAGTACTTC	CASSLGVSETQYF
TRBV5-4	NA	TRBJ1-1	NA	TGTGCCAGCAGCTTGGCCGGGGGGTCAACTGAAGCTTTCTTT	CASSLAGGSTEAFF
TRBV4-2	NA	TRBJ2-7	TRBD2	TGTGCCAGCAGCCAAGTCGCAGCGGGAGGACCGGTGGGGGAGCAGTACTTC	CASSQVAAGGPVGEQYF
TRBV7-9	once	TRBJ1-6	NA	TGTGCCAGCAGCCCCGCGGGTCCTAATTCACCCCTCCACTTT	CASSPAGPNSPLHF